The T cell receptor beta chain described here comes from a study of T cell responses to AZD1222 COVID-19 vaccine. Whole-study results and caveats: Most donors were white British, females outnumbered males, and clonal diversity was possibly underestimated. Recipients of two AZD1222 doses showed rising Spike-specific TCR breadth and depth. Reportedly, close to half of spike-specific TCRs are directed against unmutated variant regions.

The method was immunoSEQ multiplex PCR; TCRdb's version includes in-frame clones alone and lacks a portion of them. The sample has 100,000 or so clones, 90% seen once. For this clone: The antigen is undetermined.

V trimming: 6 bases; J trimming: 5 bases; junction bases outside the gene matches: 10. The germline CDR1 and CDR2 sequences are MDHEN and SYDVKM. This CDR3 region has 16 residues. This material consisted of peripheral blood, taken on day 0 of AZD1222 vaccination. J is TRBJ1-6 and V is TRBV28; 7 bases agree with TRBD1. The receptor was derived from an adult in good health. The CDR3 coding sequence is TGTGCCAGCAGGCGCCCCAGGGGGGCAAATAATTCACCCCTCCACTTT. It encodes CASRRPRGANNSPLHF. Variable domain in full (rest from reference TRBV28 and TRBJ1-6): DVKVTQSSRYLVKRTGEKVFLECVQDMDHENMFWYRQDPGLGLRLIYFSYDVKMKEKGDIPEGYSVSREKKERFSLILESASTNQTSMYLCASRRPRGANNSPLHFGNGTRLTVT.